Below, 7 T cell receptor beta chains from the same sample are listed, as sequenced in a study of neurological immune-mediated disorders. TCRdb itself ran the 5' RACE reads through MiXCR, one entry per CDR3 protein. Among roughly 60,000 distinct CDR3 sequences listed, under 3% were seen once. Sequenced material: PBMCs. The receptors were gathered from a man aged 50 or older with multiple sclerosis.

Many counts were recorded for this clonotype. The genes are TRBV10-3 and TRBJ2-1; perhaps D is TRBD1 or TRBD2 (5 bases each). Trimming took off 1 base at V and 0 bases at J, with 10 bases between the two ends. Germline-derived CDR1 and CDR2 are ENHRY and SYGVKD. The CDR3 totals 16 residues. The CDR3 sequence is CAISEFEGSSYNEQFF. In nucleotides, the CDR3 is TGTGCCATCAGTGAGTTTGAGGGGAGCTCCTACAATGAGCAGTTCTTC.

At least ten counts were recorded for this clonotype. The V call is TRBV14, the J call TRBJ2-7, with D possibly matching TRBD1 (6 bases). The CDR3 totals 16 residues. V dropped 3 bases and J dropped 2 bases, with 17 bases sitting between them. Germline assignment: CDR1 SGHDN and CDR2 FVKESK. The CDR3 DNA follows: TGTGCCAGCAGCCACCGGACAGTCTGGAGCACCTACGAGCAGTACTTC. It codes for CASSHRTVWSTYEQYF.

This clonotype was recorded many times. Written as DNA, the CDR3 is TGTGCCAGCAGCCCTCGGGAGGGTTTGAGCACCGGGGAGCTGTTTTTT. Its translation is CASSPREGLSTGELFF. The chain carries TRBV12-3 or TRBV12-4 and TRBJ2-2; TRBD2 matches at 8 bases. With V trimmed by 6 bases and J by 4 bases, 10 bases remained unmatched. The CDR3 consists of 16 residues.

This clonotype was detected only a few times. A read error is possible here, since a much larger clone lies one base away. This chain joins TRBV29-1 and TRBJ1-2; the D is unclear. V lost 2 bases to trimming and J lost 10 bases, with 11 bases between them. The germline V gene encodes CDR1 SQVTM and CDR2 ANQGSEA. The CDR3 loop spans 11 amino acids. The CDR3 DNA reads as TGCAGCGTTGAAAAGGGCCATGTCTACACCTTC. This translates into CSVEKGHVYTF.

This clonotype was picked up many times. CDR3 amino acids: CASKENSLNTEAFF. The DNA of the CDR3 is TGTGCCAGCAAGGAGAACAGCCTGAACACTGAAGCTTTCTTT. The gene calls are TRBV7-8 and TRBJ1-1; D is undetermined. V was shortened by 7 bases and J by 0 bases, with 12 bases between the two germline ends. In germline, CDR1 is SGHVS, CDR2 FQNEAQ. The CDR3 length is 14 residues.

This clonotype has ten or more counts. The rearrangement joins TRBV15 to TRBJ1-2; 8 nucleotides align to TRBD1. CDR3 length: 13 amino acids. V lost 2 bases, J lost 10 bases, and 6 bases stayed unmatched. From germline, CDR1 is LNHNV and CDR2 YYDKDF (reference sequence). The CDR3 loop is CATSRSGQEAYTF. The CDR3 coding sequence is TGTGCCACCAGCAGATCGGGACAGGAGGCCTACACCTTC. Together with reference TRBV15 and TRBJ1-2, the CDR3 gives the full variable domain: DAMVIQNPRYQVTQFGKPVTLSCSQTLNHNVMYWYQQKSSQAPKLLFHYYDKDFNNEADTPDNFQSRRPNTSFCFLDIRSPGLGDTAMYLCATSRSGQEAYTFGSGTRLTVV.

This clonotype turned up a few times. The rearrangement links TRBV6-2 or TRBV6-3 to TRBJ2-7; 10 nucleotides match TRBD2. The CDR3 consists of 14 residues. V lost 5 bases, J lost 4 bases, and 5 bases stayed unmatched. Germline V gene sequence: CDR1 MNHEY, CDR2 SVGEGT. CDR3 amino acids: CASSRWTSGYEQYF. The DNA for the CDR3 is TGTGCCAGCAGTCGCTGGACTAGCGGTTACGAGCAGTACTTC.